The 12 T cell receptor beta chains given below trace back to one sample, sequenced in a study of blood T cell repertoires in COVID-19. Using immunoSEQ multiplex PCR, the repertoire was profiled, and TCRdb retains in-frame clones only, with some absent. The table shows approximately 240,000 clones, with around 83% occurring only once. The sample consisted of peripheral blood. The receptors originated from a woman between 35 and 50 years old who had recovered from COVID-19.

The rearrangement joins TRBV18 to TRBJ1-3; no definite D call. Trimming cost V 4 bases and J 4 bases, with 5 bases left between them. The CDR3 extends over 12 amino acids. The germline V gene has CDR1 KGHSH and CDR2 LQKENI. The CDR3 here is CASSQQGNTIYF. DNA for the CDR3: TGTGCCAGCTCACAACAGGGAAACACCATATATTTT.

J is TRBJ2-1 and V is TRBV10-3, with D perhaps TRBD2 (7 bases). Germline V lookup: CDR1 ENHRY, CDR2 SYGVKD. This CDR3 contains 13 residues. V was pared by 9 bases and J by 10 bases, with 19 bases between. The CDR3 sequence is CAILAGEGMEQFF. Written as DNA, the CDR3 is TGTGCCATTCTGGCAGGGGAGGGAATGGAGCAGTTCTTC.

The chain couples TRBV7-8 to TRBJ1-3; TRBD1 aligns across 8 bases. Germline CDR1 reads SGHVS; CDR2 reads FQNEAQ. The CDR3 spans 17 residues. Trimming at V came to 5 bases and at J to 1 base, leaving 10 bases not matched to a gene. The CDR3 region is CASSPRTGKISGNTIYF. The CDR3 nucleotides are TGTGCCAGCAGCCCCCGGACAGGGAAGATTTCTGGAAACACCATATATTTT.

The gene calls are TRBV7-9 and TRBJ2-5; TRBD2 aligns across 8 bases. CDR3 length: 16 amino acids. V lost 3 bases to trimming and J lost 1 base; unmatched junction nucleotides: 7. Germline V CDR1 and CDR2: SEHNR, FQNEAQ (reference sequence). This CDR3 is CASSLAVGLAQETQYF. CDR3 DNA: TGTGCCAGCAGCTTGGCCGTCGGACTAGCCCAAGAGACCCAGTACTTC.

Concerning this clone itself: A much larger clone sits a single nucleotide away, making a read error possible. V usage is TRBV2 and J usage is TRBJ2-7; tentatively, D is TRBD1 (6 bases). Germline V CDR1 and CDR2: SNHLY, FYNNEI. This CDR3 has 12 residues. V was clipped by 5 bases and J by 3 bases, with 8 bases between them. The DNA of the CDR3 is TGTGCCAGCAGTATACAGGGCTACGAGCAGTACTTC. Encoded protein: CASSIQGYEQYF.

In its sample, this clone was seen a few times. The gene calls are TRBV28 and TRBJ1-1, with 7 positions matching TRBD1. V lost 4 bases and J lost 5; bases outside the gene matches: 10. Germline V CDR1 and CDR2: MDHEN, SYDVKM. This CDR3 contains 15 residues. CDR3 in DNA: TGTGCCAGCAGTTCATTCAGGGGGACGGGAACTGAAGCTTTCTTT. Its translation is CASSSFRGTGTEAFF.

The chain employs TRBV15 and TRBJ1-4; D remains unclear. Trimming shortened V by 6 bases and J by 4 bases, and 12 bases separated the two germline ends. Germline lookup yields CDR1 LNHNV and CDR2 YYDKDF (reference sequence). The CDR3 runs to 14 residues. CDR3 residues: CATRFRDYNEKLFF. CDR3 sequence (DNA): TGTGCCACCAGGTTTCGGGATTATAATGAAAAACTGTTTTTT. The whole variable domain, filled in from reference TRBV15 and TRBJ1-4, reads DAMVIQNPRYQVTQFGKPVTLSCSQTLNHNVMYWYQQKSSQAPKLLFHYYDKDFNNEADTPDNFQSRRPNTSFCFLDIRSPGLGDTAMYLCATRFRDYNEKLFFGSGTQLSVL.

J is TRBJ1-4 and V is TRBV27; possible D gene TRBD1, 6 bases. The V end was cut by 5 bases, the J end by 6 bases, with 10 bases between. Germline V CDR1 and CDR2: MNHEY, SMNVEV (reference sequence). The CDR3 is made up of 13 amino acids. In DNA form, the CDR3 reads TGTGCCAGCAGTCAGGGGAATGATGAAAAACTGTTTTTT. Protein product: CASSQGNDEKLFF.

This chain links TRBV5-1 with TRBJ2-1; 9 nucleotides line up with TRBD1. The CDR3 has 15 residues. Germline-derived CDR1 and CDR2 are SGHRS and YFSETQ. Trimming took 4 bases from V and 8 from J; bases not matched to a gene: 10. CDR3 bases: TGCGCCAGCAGCCCGGGACAGGGTGCCGCGGATGAGCAGTTCTTC. Encoded protein: CASSPGQGAADEQFF.

V is TRBV2 and J is TRBJ2-2, with 12 bases fitting TRBD2. The CDR3 consists of 16 residues. Germline V gene sequence: CDR1 SNHLY, CDR2 FYNNEI. Trimming removed 9 bases from V and 0 bases from J; junction bases left unmatched: 5. The CDR3 DNA sequence: TGTGCCAGTTCGACTAGCGGGGGATCGAACACCGGGGAGCTGTTTTTT. This sequence encodes CASSTSGGSNTGELFF.

The chain recombines TRBV5-6 with TRBJ1-4; TRBD1 might be the D (6 bases). This CDR3 spans 15 amino acids. V lost 2 bases, J lost 4 bases, and 12 bases lay in between. Germline CDR1 is SGHDT and CDR2 is YYEEEE. CDR3 region: CASSFMTGRNEKLFF. Here the CDR3 DNA reads TGTGCCAGCAGCTTTATGACAGGCCGTAATGAAAAACTGTTTTTT.

There are a few counts of this clone. The germline gene is not matched at one end of the junction; a read error may be the cause. Other DNA sequences in this specimen translate into the identical CDR3. The rearrangement links TRBV7-7 to TRBJ2-2; no definite D call. Germline-derived CDR1 and CDR2 are SSHAT and FNYEAQ (reference sequence). The CDR3 is 14 residues long. In DNA form, the CDR3 reads TGTGCTAGCAGCTTAGGGCAAAACACCGGGGAGCTGTTTTTT. Protein sequence: CASSLGQNTGELFF.